The clone carrying this T cell receptor (beta chain) showed up many times. No antigen is known for it. The junction shows a germline mismatch at one end, possibly a read error. The data stem from a study of blood T cells in healthy people across ages. All donors came from Russia, were Caucasian and healthy, and spanned ages about 6 to 100. Each sample used at least 6.5 million PBMCs. Sample-barcoded 5' priming and a J-beta primer mix drove a second PCR of 7 to 11 cycles. From the 5' RACE reads, TCRdb called clonotypes with MiXCR, one entry per CDR3 protein. Seen here are fewer than 800,000 distinct CDR3 sequences, roughly 32% observed once, and the top ten hold approximately 15%. Study-wide results and limits: A greater number of naive CD4+ cells and higher diversity distinguished long-lived donors from aged donors. Diversity of TCR beta correlated strongly with naive T cell percentage.

The CDR3 length is 15 residues. The germline V gene has CDR1 SGHTA and CDR2 FQGTGA. What was sequenced was blood. V gene TRBV7-3 combines with J gene TRBJ2-3, with TRBD2 identical over 11 bases. The source of this sequence is a woman older than 75 in good health. The chain's CDR3 is CASSLAGGPGDTQYF. The CDR3 DNA is TGCGCCAGCTCCTTAGCGGGGGGGCCGGGGGATACGCAGTATTTT.